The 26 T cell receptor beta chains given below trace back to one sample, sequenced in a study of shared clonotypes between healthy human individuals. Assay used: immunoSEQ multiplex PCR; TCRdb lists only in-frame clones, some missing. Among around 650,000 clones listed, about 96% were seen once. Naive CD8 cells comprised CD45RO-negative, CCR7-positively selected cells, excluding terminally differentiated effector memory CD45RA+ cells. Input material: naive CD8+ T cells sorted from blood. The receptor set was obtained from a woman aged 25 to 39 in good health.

CDR3 sequence reads: CATSSNDPLIRGANVLTF. CDR3 bases: TGTGCCACCAGCAGTAACGATCCCTTAATCCGCGGGGCCAACGTCCTGACTTTC. The rearrangement joins TRBV15 to TRBJ2-6; D is unresolved. This CDR3 comprises 18 residues. The V end lost 3 bases, the J end lost 4 bases, and 19 bases lay between the germline ends. Germline values: CDR1 LNHNV, CDR2 YYDKDF (reference sequence).

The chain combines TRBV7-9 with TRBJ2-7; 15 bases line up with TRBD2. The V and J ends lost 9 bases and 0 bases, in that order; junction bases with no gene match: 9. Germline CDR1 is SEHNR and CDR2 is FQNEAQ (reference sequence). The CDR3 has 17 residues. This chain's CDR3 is CASRSGLAGGSSYEQYF. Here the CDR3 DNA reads TGTGCCAGTAGATCGGGACTAGCGGGAGGTAGCTCCTACGAGCAGTACTTC. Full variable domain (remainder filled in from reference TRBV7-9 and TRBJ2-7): DTGVSQNPRHKITKRGQNVTFRCDPISEHNRLYWYRQTLGQGPEFLTYFQNEAQLEKSRLLSDRFSAERPKGSFSTLEIQRTEQGDSAMYLCASRSGLAGGSSYEQYFGPGTRLTVT.

The DNA for the CDR3 is TGTGCCAGCAGTGGCAGCTACGAGCAGTACTTC. Translated, it gives CASSGSYEQYF. The rearrangement uses TRBV6-5 and TRBJ2-7; D ambiguous. From germline, CDR1 is MNHEY and CDR2 SVGAGI. V was shortened by 5 bases and J by 3 bases, with 5 bases between the two germline ends. The CDR3 runs 11 residues.

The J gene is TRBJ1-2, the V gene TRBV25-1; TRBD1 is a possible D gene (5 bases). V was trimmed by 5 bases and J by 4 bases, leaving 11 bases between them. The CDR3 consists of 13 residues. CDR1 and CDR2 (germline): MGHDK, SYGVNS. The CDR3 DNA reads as TGTGCCAGCAGTTACGGGACCGCCTATGGCTACACCTTC. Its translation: CASSYGTAYGYTF.

This CDR3 reads CACSDNYGYTF. CDR3 nucleotide sequence: TGTGCCTGTTCAGATAACTATGGCTACACCTTC. The chain is built from TRBV30 and TRBJ1-2; the D is unclear. The CDR3 consists of 11 residues. Germline V gene sequence: CDR1 GTSNPN, CDR2 SVGIG (reference sequence). Trimming pared 6 bases from V and 1 base from J, leaving 6 bases between.

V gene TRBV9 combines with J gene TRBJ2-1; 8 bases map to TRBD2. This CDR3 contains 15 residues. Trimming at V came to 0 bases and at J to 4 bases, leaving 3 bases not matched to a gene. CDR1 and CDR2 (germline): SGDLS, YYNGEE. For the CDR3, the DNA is TGTGCCAGCAGCGTAGACGCGGGAGGATACAATGAGCAGTTCTTC. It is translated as CASSVDAGGYNEQFF. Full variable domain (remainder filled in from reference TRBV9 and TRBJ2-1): DSGVTQTPKHLITATGQRVTLRCSPRSGDLSVYWYQQSLDQGLQFLIQYYNGEERAKGNILERFSAQQFPDLHSELNLSSLELGDSALYFCASSVDAGGYNEQFFGPGTRLTVL.

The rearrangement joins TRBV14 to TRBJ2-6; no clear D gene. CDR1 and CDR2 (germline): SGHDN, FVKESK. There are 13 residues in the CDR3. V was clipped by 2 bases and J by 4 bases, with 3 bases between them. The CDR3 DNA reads TGTGCCAGCAGCCAACGGGGGGCCAACGTCCTGACTTTC. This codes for CASSQRGANVLTF.

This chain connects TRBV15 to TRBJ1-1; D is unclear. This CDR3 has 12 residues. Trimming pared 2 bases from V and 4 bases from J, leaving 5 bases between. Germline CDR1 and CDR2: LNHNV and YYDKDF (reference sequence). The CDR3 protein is CATSRYGTEAFF. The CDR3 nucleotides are TGTGCCACCAGCAGATATGGCACTGAAGCTTTCTTT. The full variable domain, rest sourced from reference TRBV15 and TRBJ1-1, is DAMVIQNPRYQVTQFGKPVTLSCSQTLNHNVMYWYQQKSSQAPKLLFHYYDKDFNNEADTPDNFQSRRPNTSFCFLDIRSPGLGDTAMYLCATSRYGTEAFFGQGTRLTVV.

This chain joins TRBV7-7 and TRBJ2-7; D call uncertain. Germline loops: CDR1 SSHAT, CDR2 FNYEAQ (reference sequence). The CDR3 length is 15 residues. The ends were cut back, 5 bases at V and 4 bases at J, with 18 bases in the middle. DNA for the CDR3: TGTGCCAGCAGCCCCGGTATTAGTTTGAAATACGAGCAGTACTTC. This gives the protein CASSPGISLKYEQYF. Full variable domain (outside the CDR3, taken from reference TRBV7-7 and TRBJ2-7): GAGVSQSPRYKVTKRGQDVTLRCDPISSHATLYWYQQALGQGPEFLTYFNYEAQPDKSGLPSDRFSAERPEGSISTLTIQRTEQRDSAMYRCASSPGISLKYEQYFGPGTRLTVT.

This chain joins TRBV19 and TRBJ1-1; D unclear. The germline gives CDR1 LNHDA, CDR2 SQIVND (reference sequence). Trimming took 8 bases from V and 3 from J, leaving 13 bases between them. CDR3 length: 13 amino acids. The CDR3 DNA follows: TGTGCCAGTTCAGCCCGGATGGACACTGAAGCTTTCTTT. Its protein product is CASSARMDTEAFF.

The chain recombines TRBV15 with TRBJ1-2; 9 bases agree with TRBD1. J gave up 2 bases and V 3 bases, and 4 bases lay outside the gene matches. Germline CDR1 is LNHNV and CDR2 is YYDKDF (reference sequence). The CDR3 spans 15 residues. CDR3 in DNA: TGTGCCACCAGCAGTGGACAGGGGAGAAACTATGGCTACACCTTC. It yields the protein CATSSGQGRNYGYTF.

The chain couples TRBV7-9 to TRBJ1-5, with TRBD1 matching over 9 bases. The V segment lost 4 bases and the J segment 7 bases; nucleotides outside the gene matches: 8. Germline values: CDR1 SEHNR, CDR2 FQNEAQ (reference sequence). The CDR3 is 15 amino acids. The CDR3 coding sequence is TGTGCCAGCAGCTGGACAGGGGAGTTAGGCCAGCCCCAGCATTTT. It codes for CASSWTGELGQPQHF.

CDR3 bases: TGCGCCAGCAGCCAAGTCGCGGCTAGCGGTGCAGTAAACAATGAGCAGTTCTTC. This encodes CASSQVAASGAVNNEQFF. This chain joins TRBV4-1 and TRBJ2-1, with 7 bases that match TRBD2. The V segment lost 1 base and the J segment 5 bases; nucleotides outside the gene matches: 14. The CDR3 covers 18 residues. Germline lookup yields CDR1 MGHRA and CDR2 YSYEKL.

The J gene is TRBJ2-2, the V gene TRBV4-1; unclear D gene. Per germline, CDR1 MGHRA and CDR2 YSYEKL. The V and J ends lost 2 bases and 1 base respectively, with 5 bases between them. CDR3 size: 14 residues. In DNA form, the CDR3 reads TGCGCCAGCAGCCAACCTTTGAACACCGGGGAGCTGTTTTTT. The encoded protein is CASSQPLNTGELFF.

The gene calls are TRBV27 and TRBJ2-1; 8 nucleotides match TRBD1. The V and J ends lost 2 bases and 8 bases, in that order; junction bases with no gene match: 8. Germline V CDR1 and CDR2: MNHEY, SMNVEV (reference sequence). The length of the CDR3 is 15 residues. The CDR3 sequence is CASSLRTGTGDEQFF. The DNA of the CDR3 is TGTGCCAGCAGTTTAAGGACAGGGACCGGCGATGAGCAGTTCTTC.

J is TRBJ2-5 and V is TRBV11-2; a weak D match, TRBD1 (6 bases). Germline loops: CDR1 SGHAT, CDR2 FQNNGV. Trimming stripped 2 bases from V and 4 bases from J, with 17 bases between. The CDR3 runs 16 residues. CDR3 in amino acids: CASSLNDLGRGETQYF. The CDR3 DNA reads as TGTGCCAGCAGCTTAAACGACCTAGGCAGGGGAGAGACCCAGTACTTC.

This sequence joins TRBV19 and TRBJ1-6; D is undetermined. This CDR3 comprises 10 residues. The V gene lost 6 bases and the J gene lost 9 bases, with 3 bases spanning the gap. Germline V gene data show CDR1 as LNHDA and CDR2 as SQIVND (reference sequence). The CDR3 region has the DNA TGTGCCAGTAGCTCTTCACCCCTCCACTTT. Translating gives CASSSSPLHF.

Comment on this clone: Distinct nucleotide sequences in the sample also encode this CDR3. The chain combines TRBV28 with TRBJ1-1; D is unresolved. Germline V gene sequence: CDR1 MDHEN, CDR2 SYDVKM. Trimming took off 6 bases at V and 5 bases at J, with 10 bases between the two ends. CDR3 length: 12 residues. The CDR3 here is CASSPGNTEAFF. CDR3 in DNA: TGTGCCAGCAGCCCGGGAAATACTGAAGCTTTCTTT.

The CDR3 DNA reads as TGTGCCAGCAGCCAAGAGGTCAGGGGAGACCTCGAGCAGTACTTC. This codes for CASSQEVRGDLEQYF. The chain carries TRBV14 and TRBJ2-5, with a possible D match to TRBD1 (6 bases). The end of the DNA aligns better with TRBJ2-7, so the J call may be wrong. There are 15 residues in the CDR3. CDR1 is SGHDN, CDR2 FVKESK, per germline.

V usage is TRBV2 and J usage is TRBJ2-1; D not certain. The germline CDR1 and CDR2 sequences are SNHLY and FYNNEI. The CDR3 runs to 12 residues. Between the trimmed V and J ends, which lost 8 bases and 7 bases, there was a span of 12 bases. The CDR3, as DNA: TGTGCCAGCTCGAGATCCCCGAATGAGCAGTTCTTC. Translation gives CASSRSPNEQFF.

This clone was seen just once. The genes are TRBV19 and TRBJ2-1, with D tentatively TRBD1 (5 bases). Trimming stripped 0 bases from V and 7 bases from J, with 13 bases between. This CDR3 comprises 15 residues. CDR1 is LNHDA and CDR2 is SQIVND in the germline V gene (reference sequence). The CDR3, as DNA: TGTGCCAGTAGTATAGATGGCGTAGGGGCTAATGAGCAGTTCTTC. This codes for CASSIDGVGANEQFF. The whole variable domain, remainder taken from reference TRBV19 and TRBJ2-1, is DGGITQSPKYLFRKEGQNVTLSCEQNLNHDAMYWYRQDPGQGLRLIYYSQIVNDFQKGDIAEGYSVSREKKESFPLTVTSAQKNPTAFYLCASSIDGVGANEQFFGPGTRLTVL.

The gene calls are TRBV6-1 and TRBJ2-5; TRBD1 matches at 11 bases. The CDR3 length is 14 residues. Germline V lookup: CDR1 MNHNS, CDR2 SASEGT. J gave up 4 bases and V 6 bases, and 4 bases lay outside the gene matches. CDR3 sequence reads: CASRRTGGIETQYF. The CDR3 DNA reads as TGTGCCAGCAGACGGACAGGGGGCATAGAGACCCAGTACTTC.

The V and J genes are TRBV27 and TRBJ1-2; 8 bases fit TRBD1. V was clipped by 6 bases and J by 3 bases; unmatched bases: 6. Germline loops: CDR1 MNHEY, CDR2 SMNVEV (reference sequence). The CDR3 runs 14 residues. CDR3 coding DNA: TGTGCCAGCAGCTGGACAGGGTCTGACTATGGCTACACCTTC. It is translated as CASSWTGSDYGYTF.

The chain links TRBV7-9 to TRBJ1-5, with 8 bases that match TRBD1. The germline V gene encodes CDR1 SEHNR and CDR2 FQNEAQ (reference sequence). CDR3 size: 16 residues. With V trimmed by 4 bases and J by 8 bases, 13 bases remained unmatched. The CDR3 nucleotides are TGTGCCAGCAGCTCACCGGGTTCGGGACAGGCTGAGCCCCAGCATTTT. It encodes CASSSPGSGQAEPQHF.

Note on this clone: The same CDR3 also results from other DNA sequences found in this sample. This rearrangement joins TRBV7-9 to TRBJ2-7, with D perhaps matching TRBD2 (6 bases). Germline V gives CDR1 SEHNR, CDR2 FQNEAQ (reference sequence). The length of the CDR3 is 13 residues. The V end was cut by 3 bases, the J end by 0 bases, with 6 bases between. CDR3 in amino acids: CASSLTSSYEQYF. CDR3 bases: TGTGCCAGCAGCTTGACTAGCTCCTACGAGCAGTACTTC.

The CDR3 region is CASSPAGTGAYEQYF. The DNA of the CDR3 is TGTGCCAGCAGCCCAGCCGGGACAGGGGCCTACGAGCAGTACTTC. The chain couples TRBV7-2 to TRBJ2-7; 10 bases line up with TRBD1. J gave up 2 bases and V 5 bases, and 6 bases lay outside the gene matches. Germline V gene sequence: CDR1 SGHTA, CDR2 FQGNSA. The CDR3 has 15 residues. The whole variable domain, remainder taken from reference TRBV7-2 and TRBJ2-7, is GAGVSQSPSNKVTEKGKDVELRCDPISGHTALYWYRQSLGQGLEFLIYFQGNSAPDKSGLPSDRFSAERTGGSVSTLTIQRTQQEDSAVYLCASSPAGTGAYEQYFGPGTRLTVT.